The clone carrying this TCR beta chain was detected only a few times. This sample is drawn from a study of T cell changes during pregnancy in multiple sclerosis. CDR1 MDHEN and CDR2 SYDVKM come from the germline V gene. The CDR3 is 18 residues long. V shed 3 bases and J 2 bases; nucleotides not matched to a gene: 7. Some clones are missing from TCRdb's copy, which holds only in-frame ones; the method was immunoSEQ multiplex PCR. The sample has fewer than 50,000 clones; about 93% are singletons. The sample was CD4+ T cells from peripheral blood mononuclear cells, taken in the second trimester of pregnancy. The sequence was collected from a female donor in good health, enrolled as a control in a pregnancy study. The rearrangement uses TRBV28 and TRBJ2-1, with TRBD2 identical over 13 bases. The CDR3 loop reads CASSFRTSGGGAYNEQFF. The CDR3, as DNA: TGTGCCAGCAGTTTCCGAACTAGCGGGGGGGGAGCCTACAATGAGCAGTTCTTC.